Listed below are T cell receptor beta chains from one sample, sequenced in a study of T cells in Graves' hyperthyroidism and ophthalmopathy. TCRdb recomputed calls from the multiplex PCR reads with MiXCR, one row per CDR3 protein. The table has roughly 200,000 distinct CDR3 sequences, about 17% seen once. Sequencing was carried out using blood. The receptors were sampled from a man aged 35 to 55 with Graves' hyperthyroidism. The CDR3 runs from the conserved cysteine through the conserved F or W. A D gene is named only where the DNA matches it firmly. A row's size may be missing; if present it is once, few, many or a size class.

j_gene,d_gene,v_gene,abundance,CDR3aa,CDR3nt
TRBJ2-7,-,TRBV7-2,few,CASSLLPGHIYERYF,TGTGCCAGCAGCTTGCTCCCGGGACATATCTACGAGCGGTACTTC
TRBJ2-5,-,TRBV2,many,CASRKPGLDPTPNF,TGTGCCAGCAGGAAACCGGGACTCGACCCAACTCCCAACTTC
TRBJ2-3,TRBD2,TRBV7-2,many,CASSSPGLAGSSTDTQYF,TGTGCCAGCAGCTCCCCGGGGCTAGCGGGGAGTAGCACAGATACGCAGTATTTT
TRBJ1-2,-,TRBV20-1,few,CSARGLQINYGYTF,TGCAGTGCTAGAGGTCTACAGATTAACTATGGCTACACCTTC
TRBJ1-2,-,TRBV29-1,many,CSAQGVYGYTF,TGCAGCGCTCAAGGGGTTTATGGCTACACCTTC
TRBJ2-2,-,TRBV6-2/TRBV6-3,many,CASSLGEAGELFF,TGTGCCAGCAGTTTGGGGGAGGCCGGGGAGCTGTTTTTT
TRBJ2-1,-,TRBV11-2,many,CASSSQYSYNEQFF,TGTGCCAGCAGCTCCCAGTACTCCTACAATGAGCAGTTCTTC
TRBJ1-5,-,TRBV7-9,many,CASSLNSGDDQPQHF,TGTGCCAGCAGCTTAAACTCCGGAGACGATCAGCCCCAGCATTTT
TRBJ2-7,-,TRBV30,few,CAWSGDTFYEQYF,TGTGCCTGGAGCGGTGACACTTTCTACGAGCAGTACTTC
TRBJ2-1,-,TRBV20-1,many,CSASRDPSSYNEQFF,TGCAGTGCTAGTCGAGACCCGAGCTCCTACAATGAGCAGTTCTTC
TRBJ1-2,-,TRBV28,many,CASRGAAYGYTF,TGTGCCAGCAGAGGGGCTGCCTATGGCTACACCTTC
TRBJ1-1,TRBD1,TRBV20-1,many,CSASSVDRANTEAFF,TGCAGTGCTAGCTCCGTGGACAGGGCCAACACTGAAGCTTTCTTT
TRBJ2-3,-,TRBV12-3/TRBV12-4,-,CASKLRQGTDTQYF,TGTGCCAGCAAATTAAGACAGGGCACAGATACGCAGTATTTT
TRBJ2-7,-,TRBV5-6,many,CASSSWANYEQYF,TGTGCCAGCAGCTCCTGGGCGAATTACGAGCAGTACTTC
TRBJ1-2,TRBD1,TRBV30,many,CAWTGGAGYGYTF,TGTGCCTGGACAGGGGGCGCGGGCTATGGCTACACCTTC
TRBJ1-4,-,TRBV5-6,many,CASSHRQSGDEKLFF,TGTGCCAGCAGCCACCGACAGTCGGGGGATGAAAAACTGTTTTTT
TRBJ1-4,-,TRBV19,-,CASSSRRQPTGKLFF,TGTGCCAGTAGTAGCCGGCGACAACCGACTGGGAAACTGTTTTTT
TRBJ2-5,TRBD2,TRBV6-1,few,CASSRASGVVQETQYF,TGTGCCAGCAGTCGGGCTAGCGGGGTAGTACAAGAGACCCAGTACTTC
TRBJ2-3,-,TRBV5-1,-,CASSLDQGDTQYF,TGCGCCAGCAGCCTGGACCAGGGGGATACGCAGTATTTT
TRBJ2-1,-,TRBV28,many,CASEIPGSNNEQFF,TGTGCCAGCGAAATACCAGGCTCGAACAATGAGCAGTTCTTC
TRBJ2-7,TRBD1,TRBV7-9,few,CASSFSGTVIYEQYF,TGTGCCAGCAGCTTTTCCGGGACAGTGATTTACGAGCAGTACTTC
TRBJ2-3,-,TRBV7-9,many,CASSFPTDSTDTQYF,TGTGCCAGCAGCTTTCCGACGGATAGCACAGATACGCAGTATTTT
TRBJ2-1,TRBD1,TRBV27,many,CASSPLTGSDEQFF,TGTGCCAGCAGTCCCCTGACAGGGAGCGATGAGCAGTTCTTC
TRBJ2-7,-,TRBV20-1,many,CSARGRDNTYEQYF,TGCAGTGCTAGAGGACGGGACAACACCTACGAGCAGTACTTC
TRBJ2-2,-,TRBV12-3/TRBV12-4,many,CASSFGGGGGELFF,TGTGCCAGCAGTTTCGGGGGAGGTGGCGGGGAGCTGTTTTTT
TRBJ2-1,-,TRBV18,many,CASSPPDVNEQFF,TGTGCCAGCTCACCCCCGGATGTGAATGAGCAGTTCTTC
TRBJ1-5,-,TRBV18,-,CASSPRGDQPQHF,TGTGCCAGCTCACCAAGGGGGGATCAGCCCCAGCATTTT
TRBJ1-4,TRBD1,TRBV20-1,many,CSAREGGAANEKLFF,TGCAGTGCTAGAGAAGGGGGCGCGGCTAATGAAAAACTGTTTTTT
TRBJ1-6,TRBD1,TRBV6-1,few,CASLRDRGNSPLHF,TGTGCCAGCCTCCGGGACAGGGGCAATTCACCCCTCCACTTT
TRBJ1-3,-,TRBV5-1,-,CASSLEGVGNTIYF,TGCGCCAGCAGCTTGGAGGGGGTAGGAAACACCATATATTTT
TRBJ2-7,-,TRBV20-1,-,CSASPGRLRDEQYF,TGCAGTGCTAGTCCGGGACGCCTTCGGGACGAGCAGTACTTC
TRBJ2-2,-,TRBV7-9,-,CASSLRPGSGELFF,TGTGCCAGCAGCTTACGCCCGGGCTCCGGGGAGCTGTTTTTT
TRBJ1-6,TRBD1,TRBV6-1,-,CASSPQGALYNSPLHF,TGTGCCAGCAGCCCACAGGGGGCTTTATATAATTCACCCCTCCACTTT